This entry lists 11 T cell receptor beta chains sequenced from one sample in a study of blood T cells in healthy people across ages. The authors ran a second PCR of about 7 to 11 cycles using a sample-barcoded 5' primer and a J-beta primer mix. One entry per CDR3 protein results from TCRdb running MiXCR on the 5' RACE reads. The sample records fewer than 2,000,000 distinct CDR3 sequences, almost 35% being singletons. The specimen was blood. These receptors all stem from a young woman in good health.

This clonotype was recorded at least ten times. The V gene is TRBV12-3 or TRBV12-4, the J gene TRBJ2-5; no clear D. This CDR3 contains 15 residues. Between the trimmed V and J ends, which lost 3 bases and 5 bases, there was a span of 16 bases. CDR3 protein: CASSLRQSLGETQYF. In DNA, the CDR3 is TGTGCCAGCAGTTTGAGGCAGAGCCTGGGGGAGACCCAGTACTTC.

The chain couples TRBV7-9 to TRBJ2-7; 7 nucleotides align to TRBD1. Germline V lookup: CDR1 SEHNR, CDR2 FQNEAQ (reference sequence). The CDR3 length is 13 residues. Germline trimming cut 8 bases from V and 1 base from J; bases unmatched to any gene: 5. This CDR3 is CASVDRESYEQYF. The CDR3, as DNA: TGTGCCAGCGTTGACAGGGAATCCTACGAGCAGTACTTC.

This chain links TRBV30 with TRBJ1-1; TRBD1 is a possible D gene (5 bases). CDR1 and CDR2 (germline): GTSNPN, SVGIG (reference sequence). The CDR3 length is 14 residues. V was cut by 4 bases and J by 1 base, with 13 bases left in between. The CDR3 protein is CAWTRGVTNTEAFF. CDR3 in DNA: TGTGCCTGGACCCGAGGGGTAACGAACACTGAAGCTTTCTTT.

As for this clonotype: This may be a read error, as it is one base from a much larger clone. J is TRBJ2-1 and V is TRBV11-2; 9 nucleotides align to TRBD2. The junction had 13 bases not matched to a gene; V was cut back by 3 bases and J by 13 bases. Germline CDR1 reads SGHAT; CDR2 reads FQNNGV. This CDR3 is built from 15 residues. As DNA, the CDR3 is TGTGCCAGCAGCTTGGGACTAGCCCTCCAAGAGACCCAGTTCTTC. Amino acids: CASSLGLALQETQFF.

In regard to this clonotype: A clone one base away is much larger, so this may be a read error. The gene calls are TRBV7-9 and TRBJ1-2; no reliable D call. Trimming removed 0 bases at V and 7 bases at J, with 3 bases between. This CDR3 region has 11 residues. Germline lookup yields CDR1 SEHNR and CDR2 FQNEAQ (reference sequence). This CDR3 reads CASSLASGYTF. CDR3 sequence (DNA): TGTGCCAGCAGCTTAGCGTCTGGCTACACCTTC.

J is TRBJ2-2 and V is TRBV24-1; D gene uncertain. The CDR3 runs 13 residues. Trimming removed 4 bases from V and 5 bases from J, with 7 bases in between. The germline V gene has CDR1 KGHDR and CDR2 SFDVKD. CDR3 amino acids: CATSDSRTGELFF. CDR3 DNA: TGTGCCACCAGTGACTCACGTACCGGGGAGCTGTTTTTT.

In its sample, this clonotype was seen once. The rearrangement links TRBV2 to TRBJ1-2; D is unclear. Germline lookup yields CDR1 SNHLY and CDR2 FYNNEI. Trimming pared 6 bases from V and 2 bases from J, leaving 13 bases between. CDR3 size: 14 residues. CDR3 loop: CASSAPDNNYGYTF. CDR3 bases: TGTGCCAGCAGCGCCCCCGACAACAACTATGGCTACACCTTC.

The chain links TRBV29-1 to TRBJ1-2; TRBD1 matches 7 bases. CDR3 size: 15 residues. Unmatched junction bases numbered 7, after V lost 0 bases and J lost 3 bases. In germline, CDR1 is SQVTM, CDR2 ANQGSEA. CDR3 coding DNA: TGCAGCGTTGAAGAAAGGGACAGAAAACACTATGGCTACACCTTC. Its protein is CSVEERDRKHYGYTF.

The chain carries TRBV2 and TRBJ2-1; 13 nucleotides align to TRBD2. After removal of 8 bases from V and 7 bases from J, the junction contained 8 bases not matched to a gene. The CDR3 runs 15 residues. In germline, CDR1 is SNHLY, CDR2 FYNNEI. The CDR3 spells CASGTSGDLGNEQFF. DNA of the CDR3: TGTGCCAGCGGGACTAGCGGGGACCTGGGGAATGAGCAGTTCTTC.

The rearrangement uses TRBV6-5 and TRBJ2-7, with TRBD2 matching 7 bases. Germline V lookup: CDR1 MNHEY, CDR2 SVGAGI. Trimming removed 2 bases from V and 4 bases from J; junction bases left unmatched: 5. The length of the CDR3 is 14 residues. CDR3 sequence reads: CASSYGGSQYEQYF. As DNA, the CDR3 is TGTGCCAGCAGTTACGGCGGGAGTCAGTACGAGCAGTACTTC.

This sequence joins TRBV27 and TRBJ1-1, with 8 bases matching TRBD1. Germline V CDR1 and CDR2: MNHEY, SMNVEV (reference sequence). The CDR3 contains 16 residues. After removal of 2 bases from V and 3 bases from J, the junction contained 8 bases not matched to a gene. As DNA, the CDR3 is TGTGCCAGCAGTTTACTCGGGACAGGTGGGGACACTGAAGCTTTCTTT. Protein sequence: CASSLLGTGGDTEAFF.